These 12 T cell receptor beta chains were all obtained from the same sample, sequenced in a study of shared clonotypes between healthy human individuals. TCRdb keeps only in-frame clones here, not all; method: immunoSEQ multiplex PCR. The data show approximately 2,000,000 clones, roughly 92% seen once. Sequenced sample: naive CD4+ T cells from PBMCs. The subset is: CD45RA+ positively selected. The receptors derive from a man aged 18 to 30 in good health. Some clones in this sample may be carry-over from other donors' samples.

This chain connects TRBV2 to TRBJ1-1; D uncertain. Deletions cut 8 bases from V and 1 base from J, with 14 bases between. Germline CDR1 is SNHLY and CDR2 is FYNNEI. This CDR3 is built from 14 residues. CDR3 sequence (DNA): TGTGCCAGCGCCGCAAGGCCCGAGAACACTGAAGCTTTCTTT. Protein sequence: CASAARPENTEAFF.

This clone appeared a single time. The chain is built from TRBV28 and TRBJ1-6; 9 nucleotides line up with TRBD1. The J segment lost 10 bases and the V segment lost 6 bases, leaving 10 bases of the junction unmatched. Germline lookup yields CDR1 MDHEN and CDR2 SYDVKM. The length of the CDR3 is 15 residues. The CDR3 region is CASRSGTGRGSPLHF. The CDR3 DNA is TGTGCCAGCAGATCCGGGACAGGGAGAGGCTCACCCCTCCACTTT.

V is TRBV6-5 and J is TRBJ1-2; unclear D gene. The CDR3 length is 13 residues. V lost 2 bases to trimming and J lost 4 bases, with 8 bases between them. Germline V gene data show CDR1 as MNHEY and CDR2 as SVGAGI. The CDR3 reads CASSYDGPYGYTF. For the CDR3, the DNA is TGTGCCAGCAGTTACGATGGGCCCTATGGCTACACCTTC.

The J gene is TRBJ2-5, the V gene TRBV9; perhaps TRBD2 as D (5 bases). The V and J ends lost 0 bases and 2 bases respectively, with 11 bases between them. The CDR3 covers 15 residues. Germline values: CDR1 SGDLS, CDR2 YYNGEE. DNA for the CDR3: TGTGCCAGCAGCGTAGGAATAGCGACACAAGAGACCCAGTACTTC. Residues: CASSVGIATQETQYF.

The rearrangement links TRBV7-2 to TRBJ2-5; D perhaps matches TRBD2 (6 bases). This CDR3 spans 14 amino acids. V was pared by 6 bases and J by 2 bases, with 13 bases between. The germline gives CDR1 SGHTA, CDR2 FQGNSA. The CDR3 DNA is TGTGCCAGCAGGGTGGGCCGGGGGCAAGAGACCCAGTACTTC. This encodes CASRVGRGQETQYF.

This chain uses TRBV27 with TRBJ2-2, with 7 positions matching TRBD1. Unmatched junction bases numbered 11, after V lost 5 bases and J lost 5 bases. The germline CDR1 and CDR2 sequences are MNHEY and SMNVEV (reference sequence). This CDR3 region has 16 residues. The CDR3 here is CASSPEGGRRTGELFF. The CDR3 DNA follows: TGTGCCAGCAGTCCCGAAGGGGGCCGTAGGACCGGGGAGCTGTTTTTT.

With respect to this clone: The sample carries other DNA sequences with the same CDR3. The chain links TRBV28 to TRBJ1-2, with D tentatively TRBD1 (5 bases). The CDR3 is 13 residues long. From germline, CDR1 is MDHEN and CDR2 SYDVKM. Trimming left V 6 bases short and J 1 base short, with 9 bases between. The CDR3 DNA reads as TGTGCCAGCAGGCGGGACGGTAACTATGGCTACACCTTC. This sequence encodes CASRRDGNYGYTF.

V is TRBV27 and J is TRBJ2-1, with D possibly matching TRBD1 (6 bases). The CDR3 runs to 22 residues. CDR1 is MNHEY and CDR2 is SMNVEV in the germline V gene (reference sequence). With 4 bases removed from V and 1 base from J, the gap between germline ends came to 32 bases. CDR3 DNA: TGTGCCAGCAGTTCCAGGACAGTTACTGCGGAGGTACGATTGGGGTCCTACAATGAGCAGTTCTTC. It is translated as CASSSRTVTAEVRLGSYNEQFF.

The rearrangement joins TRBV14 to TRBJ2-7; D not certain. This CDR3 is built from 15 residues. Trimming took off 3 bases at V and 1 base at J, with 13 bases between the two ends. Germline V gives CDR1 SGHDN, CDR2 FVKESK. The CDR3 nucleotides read TGTGCCAGCAGCCATCTTGGGCAGGAGTCCTACGAGCAGTACTTC. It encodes CASSHLGQESYEQYF.

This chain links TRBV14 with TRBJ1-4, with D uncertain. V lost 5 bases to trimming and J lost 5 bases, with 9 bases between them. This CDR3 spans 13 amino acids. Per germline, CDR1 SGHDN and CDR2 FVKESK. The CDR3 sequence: CASSAWKNEKLFF. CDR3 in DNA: TGTGCCAGCAGCGCGTGGAAAAATGAAAAACTGTTTTTT.

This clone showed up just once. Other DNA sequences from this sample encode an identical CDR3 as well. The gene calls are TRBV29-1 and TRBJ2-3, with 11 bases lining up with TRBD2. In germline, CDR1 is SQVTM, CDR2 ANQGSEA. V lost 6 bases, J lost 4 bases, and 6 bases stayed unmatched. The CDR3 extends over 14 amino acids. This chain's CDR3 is CSVGLAGGPDTQYF. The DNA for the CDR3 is TGCAGCGTAGGTCTAGCGGGAGGTCCAGATACGCAGTATTTT.

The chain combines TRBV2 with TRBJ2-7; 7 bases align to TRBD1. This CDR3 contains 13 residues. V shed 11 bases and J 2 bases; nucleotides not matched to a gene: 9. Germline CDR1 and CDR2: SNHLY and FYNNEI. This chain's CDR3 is CAGMWQGAYEQYF. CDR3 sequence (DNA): TGTGCCGGAATGTGGCAGGGGGCCTACGAGCAGTACTTC.